A single sample gave rise to the 20 T cell receptor beta chains below, sequenced in a study of cytomegalovirus exposure and HLA in healthy donors. The protocol was immunoSEQ multiplex PCR, while the TCRdb copy is restricted to in-frame clones and leaves out a portion. The data contain about 120,000 clones, about 83% of them singletons. Material: PBMCs. All receptors derive from a man younger than 35 in good health and CMV-seronegative.

The chain uses TRBV5-6 and TRBJ1-1, with unresolved D. Trimming took 2 bases from V and 0 from J, leaving 11 bases between them. The CDR3 is 15 residues long. In germline, CDR1 is SGHDT, CDR2 YYEEEE. Written as DNA, the CDR3 is TGTGCCAGCAGCTTAACAGCCAATATGAACACTGAAGCTTTCTTT. Translating gives CASSLTANMNTEAFF.

The genes are TRBV6-1 and TRBJ1-2; D unresolved. V gave up 2 bases and J gave up 2 bases, with 12 bases separating them. Germline V gene sequence: CDR1 MNHNS, CDR2 SASEGT. This CDR3 spans 15 amino acids. CDR3 in amino acids: CASSEPWEGNYGYTF. In DNA, the CDR3 is TGTGCCAGCAGTGAACCCTGGGAGGGCAACTATGGCTACACCTTC.

V and J are TRBV2 and TRBJ2-6; tentatively, D is TRBD1 (6 bases). Trimming shortened V by 6 bases and J by 0 bases, and 9 bases separated the two germline ends. The CDR3 extends over 15 amino acids. Germline lookup yields CDR1 SNHLY and CDR2 FYNNEI. The CDR3 here is CASSPDSSGANVLTF. The CDR3, as DNA: TGTGCCAGCAGCCCGGACAGCTCTGGGGCCAACGTCCTGACTTTC.

The chain uses TRBV29-1 and TRBJ1-1; 8 nucleotides align to TRBD1. Germline loops: CDR1 SQVTM, CDR2 ANQGSEA. The CDR3 spans 12 residues. With V trimmed by 6 bases and J by 3 bases, 3 bases remained unmatched. The CDR3 sequence is CSVDRGDTEAFF. In DNA, the CDR3 is TGCAGCGTCGACAGGGGCGACACTGAAGCTTTCTTT.

This clone has just a few counts. The chain combines TRBV19 with TRBJ1-6, with 7 nucleotides matching TRBD1. The CDR3 loop spans 14 amino acids. The germline V gene encodes CDR1 LNHDA and CDR2 SQIVND (reference sequence). V shed 5 bases, J shed 7 bases, and the junction held 5 bases outside the gene matches. The CDR3 spells CASSRGRGNSPLHF. The CDR3 bases are TGTGCCAGTAGTCGAGGCAGGGGGAATTCACCCCTCCACTTT. Filled out from reference TRBV19 and TRBJ1-6, the complete variable domain reads DGGITQSPKYLFRKEGQNVTLSCEQNLNHDAMYWYRQDPGQGLRLIYYSQIVNDFQKGDIAEGYSVSREKKESFPLTVTSAQKNPTAFYLCASSRGRGNSPLHFGNGTRLTVT.

The V gene is TRBV4-1, the J gene TRBJ2-1; 7 nucleotides agree with TRBD1. The trim removed 3 bases at V and 6 bases at J, leaving 11 bases unmatched. The germline gives CDR1 MGHRA, CDR2 YSYEKL. The CDR3 spans 16 residues. The CDR3 is CASSHTTGTPLNEQFF. The DNA for the CDR3 is TGCGCCAGCAGCCATACGACAGGGACACCACTCAATGAGCAGTTCTTC.

The chain uses TRBV6-5 and TRBJ1-1; no clear D. The CDR3 totals 13 residues. Germline CDR1 and CDR2: MNHEY and SVGAGI. V shed 0 bases and J shed 6 bases, with 8 bases lying between them. The DNA of the CDR3 is TGTGCCAGCAGTTACTCCCGGGGAGCTGAAGCTTTCTTT. Protein: CASSYSRGAEAFF.

This clone was counted once. This chain joins TRBV6-5 and TRBJ1-2; 9 positions match TRBD1. CDR3 length equals 14 residues. V lost 0 bases and J lost 8; bases outside the gene matches: 4. Germline-derived CDR1 and CDR2 are MNHEY and SVGAGI. CDR3 sequence (DNA): TGTGCCAGCAGTTACTCGGGACAGGGAGAGGGCTACACCTTC. Translation: CASSYSGQGEGYTF.

The chain employs TRBV25-1 and TRBJ1-2; the D gene is possibly TRBD1 (6 bases). The CDR3 contains 15 residues. The germline gives CDR1 MGHDK, CDR2 SYGVNS. Trimming removed 2 bases from V and 8 bases from J, with 18 bases in between. CDR3 amino acids: CASSETQQGRWGYTF. In DNA form, the CDR3 reads TGTGCCAGCAGTGAAACCCAACAGGGTCGGTGGGGCTACACCTTC.

The chain combines TRBV7-9 with TRBJ1-1; a weak D match, TRBD1 (6 bases). CDR3 length equals 12 residues. Germline V CDR1 and CDR2: SEHNR, FQNEAQ (reference sequence). Trimming left V 3 bases short and J 8 bases short, with 10 bases between. CDR3 protein: CASSFSGTEAFF. The CDR3 nucleotides are TGTGCCAGCAGCTTTTCCGGGACAGAAGCTTTCTTT. The full variable domain, completed using reference TRBV7-9 and TRBJ1-1, is DTGVSQNPRHKITKRGQNVTFRCDPISEHNRLYWYRQTLGQGPEFLTYFQNEAQLEKSRLLSDRFSAERPKGSFSTLEIQRTEQGDSAMYLCASSFSGTEAFFGQGTRLTVV.

The V gene is TRBV29-1, the J gene TRBJ1-1, with 7 bases identical to TRBD1. This CDR3 contains 12 residues. Germline V lookup: CDR1 SQVTM, CDR2 ANQGSEA. After removal of 6 bases from V and 5 bases from J, the junction contained 6 bases not matched to a gene. CDR3 sequence (DNA): TGCAGCGTGTACAGGGGCGAGACTGAAGCTTTCTTT. Amino acids: CSVYRGETEAFF.

The chain has TRBV7-8 and TRBJ1-5; tentative D call: TRBD1 (6 bases). Per germline, CDR1 SGHVS and CDR2 FQNEAQ. Trimming shortened V by 2 bases and J by 1 base, and 12 bases separated the two germline ends. The CDR3 is 16 residues long. CDR3 sequence reads: CASSLLGGQSNQPQHF. CDR3 DNA: TGTGCCAGCAGCTTATTGGGGGGGCAGAGCAATCAGCCCCAGCATTTT.

This rearrangement joins TRBV2 to TRBJ1-1; D gene ambiguous. The germline V and J ends were trimmed by 4 bases and 5 bases, with 11 bases remaining between them. Germline V lookup: CDR1 SNHLY, CDR2 FYNNEI. The CDR3 covers 13 residues. The CDR3 DNA reads as TGTGCCAGCAGTGTGACACGATCAACTGAAGCTTTCTTT. This sequence encodes CASSVTRSTEAFF.

The chain's CDR3 is CASSKAPAGVSYNEQFF. CDR3 DNA sequence: TGTGCCAGCAGCAAAGCTCCAGCGGGAGTCTCGTACAATGAGCAGTTCTTC. The rearrangement uses TRBV21-1 and TRBJ2-1; TRBD2 is the table's D call, not checked against the DNA. TRBV21-1 counts as a pseudogene. This CDR3 has 17 residues.

Comments on this clone: This CDR3 is also generated by other DNA sequences in the sample. Here the CDR3 reads CASSLAAGANTGELFF. The CDR3 DNA reads TGCGCCAGCAGCTTGGCGGCAGGGGCTAACACCGGGGAGCTGTTTTTT. This chain uses TRBV5-1 with TRBJ2-2; possibly TRBD1 for D (6 bases). The CDR3 runs 16 residues. Trimming cost V 0 bases and J 2 bases, with 11 bases left between them. Germline values: CDR1 SGHRS, CDR2 YFSETQ.

The V and J genes are TRBV30 and TRBJ1-2, with no clear D. The germline gives CDR1 GTSNPN, CDR2 SVGIG (reference sequence). V was trimmed by 7 bases and J by 8 bases, leaving 11 bases between them. This CDR3 has 10 amino acids. The DNA of the CDR3 is TGTGCCTCGCCCGCGGGAGGCTACACCTTC. It codes for CASPAGGYTF.

This rearrangement joins TRBV18 to TRBJ2-2, with 8 bases fitting TRBD2. V was pared by 3 bases and J by 3 bases, with 6 bases of the junction left unmatched. From germline, CDR1 is KGHSH and CDR2 LQKENI. The CDR3 runs to 16 residues. For the CDR3, the DNA is TGTGCCAGCTCACCCCTAAGCGGGAGCTACACCGGGGAGCTGTTTTTT. It translates to CASSPLSGSYTGELFF.

The chain uses TRBV7-9 and TRBJ2-5; 10 nucleotides match TRBD1. This CDR3 has 16 amino acids. Trimming at V came to 0 bases and at J to 5 bases, leaving 6 bases not matched to a gene. Germline V gives CDR1 SEHNR, CDR2 FQNEAQ (reference sequence). CDR3 bases: TGTGCCAGCAGCTTAGCCCATGGACAGGGGGACGAGACCCAGTACTTC. Translated: CASSLAHGQGDETQYF.

The CDR3 loop reads CASSGRLSSYEQYF. CDR3 sequence (DNA): TGTGCCAGCAGTGGCAGATTAAGCTCCTACGAGCAGTACTTC. The chain is built from TRBV6-1 and TRBJ2-7, with D unclear. Germline CDR1 MNHNS, CDR2 SASEGT. The CDR3 extends over 14 amino acids. V was shortened by 4 bases and J by 0 bases, with 10 bases between the two germline ends.

The V call is TRBV7-9, the J call TRBJ1-2; 9 bases map to TRBD1. The V gene's germline CDR1 is SEHNR and CDR2 FQNEAQ (reference sequence). The V segment lost 5 bases and the J segment 8 bases; nucleotides outside the gene matches: 3. This CDR3 spans 12 amino acids. As DNA, the CDR3 is TGTGCCAGCAGCCGACAGGGGGGGGGCTACACCTTC. Its protein product is CASSRQGGGYTF.